This TCR beta chain was profiled in a study of cytomegalovirus exposure and HLA in healthy donors. Germline loops: CDR1 LNHDA, CDR2 SQIVND (reference sequence). V shed 8 bases and J 0 bases; nucleotides not matched to a gene: 6. This CDR3 spans 17 amino acids. Of note for this clone: Its target is not known.

The PCR ran on 60 Vbeta and 13 Jbeta primers. Clones were read by immunoSEQ multiplex PCR, and TCRdb kept only the in-frame ones, dropping some. Of some 140,000 clones in the sample, about two thirds were seen once. Findings and caveats of the study: Several of the most significant clusters appeared linked to common viral pathogens, based on a later analysis.

Among the donors, all were healthy bone marrow donors. Sequencing was performed on PBMCs. This TCR was sampled from a man in his forties or fifties in good health and CMV-seropositive. The rearrangement uses TRBV19 and TRBJ2-3; 15 bases agree with TRBD2. The CDR3 DNA sequence: TGTGCCAGTGGGACTAGCGGGGGGCCTCCTAGCACAGATACGCAGTATTTT. This gives the protein CASGTSGGPPSTDTQYF. The full variable domain, completed using reference TRBV19 and TRBJ2-3, is DGGITQSPKYLFRKEGQNVTLSCEQNLNHDAMYWYRQDPGQGLRLIYYSQIVNDFQKGDIAEGYSVSREKKESFPLTVTSAQKNPTAFYLCASGTSGGPPSTDTQYFGPGTRLTVL.